The T cell receptor beta chain described here comes from a study of graft-versus-host responses after intestinal transplantation. Study details: Multivisceral, liver-intestinal, or isolated intestinal grafts were transplanted into recipients.

In regard to this clone: Antigen: not known.

Study results and caveats: GvH clones detected in recipient marrow included some appearing first in ileum or blood. Some patients had graft-donor T cell macrochimerism, and their allografts showed high graft-versus-host to host-versus-graft clonal ratios.

The germline V and J ends were trimmed by 6 bases and 2 bases, with 8 bases remaining between them. The CDR3 runs to 11 residues. Per germline, CDR1 SQVTM and CDR2 ANQGSEA. Assay used: immunoSEQ multiplex PCR; TCRdb lists only in-frame clones, some missing. This table holds around 9,900 clones, around 94% found once. The sample consisted of PBMCs, taken 8 days after intestinal transplant. The J gene is TRBJ2-7, the V gene TRBV29-1; D unclear. This clonotype originated in a human patient who received an intestinal transplant, so some T cells may come from the graft donor. The CDR3 loop reads CSVQEPYEQYF. The CDR3 DNA reads TGCAGCGTGCAGGAACCCTACGAGCAGTACTTC.